This T cell receptor beta chain was identified during a study of OX40 agonist ivuxolimab in advanced cancers. The study's findings and limits: With doses of 0.1 to 3.0 mg/kg, CD4+ and CD8+ blood T cells had undergone clonal expansion by week 6.

Notes on this clone: The target antigen is unknown.

Using immunoSEQ multiplex PCR, the repertoire was profiled, and TCRdb retains in-frame clones only, with some absent. The repertoire consists of tens of thousands of clones, with 80% to 90% occurring once and the leading ten covering about an eighth. CDR1 is LNHDA, CDR2 SQIVND, per germline (reference sequence). CDR3 length equals 14 residues. Trimming removed 6 bases from V and 3 bases from J; junction bases left unmatched: 2. The chain combines TRBV19 with TRBJ2-5, with 12 bases aligning to TRBD2. The sequence was obtained from an adult with an advanced solid tumor such as melanoma, head and neck, liver or kidney cancer. Sequences were derived from CD4+ or CD8+ T cells sorted from blood, sampled in a trial of the OX40 agonist ivuxolimab. In nucleotides, the CDR3 is TGTGCCAGTAGCAGACTAGCGGGGGAAGAGACCCAGTACTTC. It translates to CASSRLAGEETQYF.